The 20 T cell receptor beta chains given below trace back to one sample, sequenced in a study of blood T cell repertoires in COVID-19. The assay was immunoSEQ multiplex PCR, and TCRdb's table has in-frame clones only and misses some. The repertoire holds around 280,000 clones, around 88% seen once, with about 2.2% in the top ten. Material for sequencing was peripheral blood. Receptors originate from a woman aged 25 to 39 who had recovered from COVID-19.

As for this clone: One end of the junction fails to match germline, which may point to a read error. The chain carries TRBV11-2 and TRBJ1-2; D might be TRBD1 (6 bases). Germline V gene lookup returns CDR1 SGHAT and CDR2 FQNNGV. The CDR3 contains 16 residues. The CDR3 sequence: CASSLDRQQASSGYTF. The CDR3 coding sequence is TGTGCCAGCAGCCTAGACAGGCAACAAGCCTCTTCGGGCTACACCTTC.

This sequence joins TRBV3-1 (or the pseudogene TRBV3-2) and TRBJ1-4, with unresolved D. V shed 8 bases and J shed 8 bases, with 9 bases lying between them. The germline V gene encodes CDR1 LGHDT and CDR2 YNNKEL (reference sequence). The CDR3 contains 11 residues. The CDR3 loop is CASAHGEKLFF. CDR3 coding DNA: TGTGCCAGCGCACACGGGGAAAAACTGTTTTTT.

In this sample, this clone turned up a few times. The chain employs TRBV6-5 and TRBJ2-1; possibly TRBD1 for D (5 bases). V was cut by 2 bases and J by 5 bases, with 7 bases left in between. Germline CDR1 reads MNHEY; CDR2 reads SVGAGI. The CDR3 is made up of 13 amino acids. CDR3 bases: TGTGCCAGCAGTTACCTAGGGGACAATGAGCAGTTCTTC. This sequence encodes CASSYLGDNEQFF.

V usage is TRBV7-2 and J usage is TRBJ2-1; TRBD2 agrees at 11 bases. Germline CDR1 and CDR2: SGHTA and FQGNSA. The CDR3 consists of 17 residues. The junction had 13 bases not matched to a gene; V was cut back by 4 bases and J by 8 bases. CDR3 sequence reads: CASSSGGASGRTDEQFF. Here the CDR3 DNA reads TGTGCCAGCAGCTCGGGGGGGGCTAGCGGGAGGACGGATGAGCAGTTCTTC. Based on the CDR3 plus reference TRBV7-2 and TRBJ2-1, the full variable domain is GAGVSQSPSNKVTEKGKDVELRCDPISGHTALYWYRQSLGQGLEFLIYFQGNSAPDKSGLPSDRFSAERTGGSVSTLTIQRTQQEDSAVYLCASSSGGASGRTDEQFFGPGTRLTVL.

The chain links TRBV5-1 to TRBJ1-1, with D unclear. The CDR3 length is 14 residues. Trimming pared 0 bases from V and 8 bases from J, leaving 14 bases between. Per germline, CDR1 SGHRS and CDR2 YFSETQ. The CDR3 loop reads CASSLALGGAEAFF. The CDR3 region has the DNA TGCGCCAGCAGCTTGGCCTTAGGCGGAGCCGAAGCTTTCTTT.

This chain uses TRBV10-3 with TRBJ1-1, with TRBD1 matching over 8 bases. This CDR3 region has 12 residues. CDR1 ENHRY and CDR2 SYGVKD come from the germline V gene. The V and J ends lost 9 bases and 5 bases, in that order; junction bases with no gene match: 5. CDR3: CAIGQGLTEAFF. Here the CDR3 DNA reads TGTGCCATAGGACAGGGTTTGACTGAAGCTTTCTTT.

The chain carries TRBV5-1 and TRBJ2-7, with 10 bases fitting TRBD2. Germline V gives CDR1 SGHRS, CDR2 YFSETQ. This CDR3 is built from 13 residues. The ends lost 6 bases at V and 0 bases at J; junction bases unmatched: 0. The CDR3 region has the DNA TGCGCCAGCACTAGCGGGAGCTCCTACGAGCAGTACTTC. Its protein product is CASTSGSSYEQYF. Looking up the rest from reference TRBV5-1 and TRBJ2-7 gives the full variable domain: KAGVTQTPRYLIKTRGQQVTLSCSPISGHRSVSWYQQTPGQGLQFLFEYFSETQRNKGNFPGRFSGRQFSNSRSEMNVSTLELGDSALYLCASTSGSSYEQYFGPGTRLTVT.

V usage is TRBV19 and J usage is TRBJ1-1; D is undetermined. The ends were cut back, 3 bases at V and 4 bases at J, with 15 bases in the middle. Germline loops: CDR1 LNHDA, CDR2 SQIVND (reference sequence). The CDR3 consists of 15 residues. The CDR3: CASSMGAGRGTEAFF. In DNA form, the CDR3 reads TGTGCCAGTAGTATGGGAGCCGGGCGGGGCACTGAAGCTTTCTTT.

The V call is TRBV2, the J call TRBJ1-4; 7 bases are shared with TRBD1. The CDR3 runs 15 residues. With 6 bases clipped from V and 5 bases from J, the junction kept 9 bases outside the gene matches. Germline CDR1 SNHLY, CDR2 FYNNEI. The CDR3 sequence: CASSALGQLNEKLFF. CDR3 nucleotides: TGTGCCAGCAGCGCCCTGGGACAGCTAAATGAAAAACTGTTTTTT.

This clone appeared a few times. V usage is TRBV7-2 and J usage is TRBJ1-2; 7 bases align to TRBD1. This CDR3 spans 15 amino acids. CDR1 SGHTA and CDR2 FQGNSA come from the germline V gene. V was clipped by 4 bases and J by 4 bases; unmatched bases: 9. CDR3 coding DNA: TGTGCCAGCAGCTCACAGGGGCCCCAGGGCTATGGCTACACCTTC. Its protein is CASSSQGPQGYGYTF.

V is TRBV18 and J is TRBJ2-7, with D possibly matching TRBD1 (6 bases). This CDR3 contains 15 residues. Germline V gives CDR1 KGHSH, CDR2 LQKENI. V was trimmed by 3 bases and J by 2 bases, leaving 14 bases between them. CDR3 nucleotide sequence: TGTGCCAGCTCACCTGGTTTAACAGGGACCTACGAGCAGTACTTC. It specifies CASSPGLTGTYEQYF.

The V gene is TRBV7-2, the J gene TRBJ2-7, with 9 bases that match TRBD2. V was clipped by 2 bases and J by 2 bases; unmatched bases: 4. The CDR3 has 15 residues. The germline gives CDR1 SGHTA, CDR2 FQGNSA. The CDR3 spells CASSLFAGGTYEQYF. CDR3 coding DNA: TGTGCCAGCAGCTTATTTGCGGGAGGGACCTACGAGCAGTACTTC.

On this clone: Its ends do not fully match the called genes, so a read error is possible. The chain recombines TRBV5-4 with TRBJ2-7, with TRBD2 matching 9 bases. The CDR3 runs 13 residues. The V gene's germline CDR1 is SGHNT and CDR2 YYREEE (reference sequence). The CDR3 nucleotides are TGTGCCAGCAGTCCTCGACTAGCGGACGAACAGTACTTC. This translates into CASSPRLADEQYF.

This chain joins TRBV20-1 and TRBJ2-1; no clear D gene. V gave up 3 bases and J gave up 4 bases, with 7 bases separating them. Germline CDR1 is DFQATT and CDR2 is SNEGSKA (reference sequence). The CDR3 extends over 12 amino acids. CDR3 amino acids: CSASSVYNEQFF. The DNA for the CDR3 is TGCAGTGCTAGTTCAGTTTACAATGAGCAGTTCTTC.

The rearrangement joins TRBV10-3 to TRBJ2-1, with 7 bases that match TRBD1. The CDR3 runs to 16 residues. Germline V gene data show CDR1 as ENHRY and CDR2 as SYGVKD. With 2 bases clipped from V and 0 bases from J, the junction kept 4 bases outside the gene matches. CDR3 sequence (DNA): TGTGCCATCAGTGAGCAGGGGGTGAACTCCTACAATGAGCAGTTCTTC. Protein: CAISEQGVNSYNEQFF.

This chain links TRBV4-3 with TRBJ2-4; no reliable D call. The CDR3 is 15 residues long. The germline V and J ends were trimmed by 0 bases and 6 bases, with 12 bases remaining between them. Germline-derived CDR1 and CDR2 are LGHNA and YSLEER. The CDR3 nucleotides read TGCGCCAGCAGCCAAGATCCCGCGACGGGAAACATTCAGTACTTC. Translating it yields CASSQDPATGNIQYF.

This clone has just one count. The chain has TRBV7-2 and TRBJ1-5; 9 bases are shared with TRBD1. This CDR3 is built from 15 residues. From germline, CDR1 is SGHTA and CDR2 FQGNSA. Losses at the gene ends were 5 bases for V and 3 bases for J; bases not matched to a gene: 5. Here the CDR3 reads CASSRRTGVNQPQHF. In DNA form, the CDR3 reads TGTGCCAGCAGCCGGAGGACAGGGGTCAATCAGCCCCAGCATTTT.

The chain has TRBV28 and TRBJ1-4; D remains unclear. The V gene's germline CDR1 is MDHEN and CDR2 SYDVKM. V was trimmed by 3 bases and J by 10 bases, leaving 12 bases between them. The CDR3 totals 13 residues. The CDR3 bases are TGTGCCAGCAGTTTGTCCCGGGTTGCAAAACTGTTTTTT. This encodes CASSLSRVAKLFF.

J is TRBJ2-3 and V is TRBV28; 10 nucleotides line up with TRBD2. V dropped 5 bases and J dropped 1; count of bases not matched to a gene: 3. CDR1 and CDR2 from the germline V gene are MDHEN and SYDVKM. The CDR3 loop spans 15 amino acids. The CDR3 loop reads CASSVLAGGTDTQYF. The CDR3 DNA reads TGTGCCAGCAGTGTTCTAGCGGGAGGCACAGATACGCAGTATTTT.

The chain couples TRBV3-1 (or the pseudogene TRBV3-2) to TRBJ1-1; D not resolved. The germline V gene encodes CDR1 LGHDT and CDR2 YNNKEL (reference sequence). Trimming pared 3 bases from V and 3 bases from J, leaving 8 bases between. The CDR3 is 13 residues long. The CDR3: CASSQSDYTEAFF. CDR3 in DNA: TGTGCCAGCAGCCAGTCAGACTACACTGAAGCTTTCTTT.